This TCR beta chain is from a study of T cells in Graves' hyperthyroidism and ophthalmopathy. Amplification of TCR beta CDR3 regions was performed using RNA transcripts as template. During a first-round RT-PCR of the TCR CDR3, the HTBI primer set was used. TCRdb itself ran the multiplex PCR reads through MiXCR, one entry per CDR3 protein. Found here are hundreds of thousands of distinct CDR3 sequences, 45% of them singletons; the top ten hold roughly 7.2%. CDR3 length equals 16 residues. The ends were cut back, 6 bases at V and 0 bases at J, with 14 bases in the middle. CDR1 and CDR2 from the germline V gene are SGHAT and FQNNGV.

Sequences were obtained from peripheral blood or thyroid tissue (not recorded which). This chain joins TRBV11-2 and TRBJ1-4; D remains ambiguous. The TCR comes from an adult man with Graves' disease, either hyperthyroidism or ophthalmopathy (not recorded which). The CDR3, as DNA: TGTGCCAGCAGTCACGACCCGGGTGCAACTAATGAAAAACTGTTTTTT. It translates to CASSHDPGATNEKLFF.